This TCR beta chain was identified in a study of identical twins (dated by TCRdb to the mid-2010s). Background on the whole study: TCR alpha and beta repertoires from monozygotic twins, unrelated adults of various ages and cord blood were deep-sequenced to test whether fetal clonotypes persist. Replicate twin experiments were performed at different times using different library preparation protocols to rule out contamination.

All donors were healthy Caucasians. The twin cohort consisted of three pairs of female monozygotic twins, all aged about 18 to 30 years. Positive isolation kits from Invitrogen were used to isolate the CD4+ and CD8+ T cell populations. The CDR3 sequence holds 14 residues, the cysteine and phenylalanine included. Only the CDR3 DNA is retained, 42 bases long and in frame from the first base. Reading the germline V gene (reference sequence) gives CDR1 SEHNR and CDR2 FQNEAQ. The germline V and J ends show losses of 8 bases and 10 bases respectively, and no gene match explains 9 bases of the junction. Libraries were built with 5' RACE. This sample was sequenced with an Illumina HiSeq 2000. A universal primer binding site was added through template switching, and the final cDNA carried a unique molecular identifier so that TCR cDNA molecules could be counted accurately. Specific primers in the conserved constant-segment region were used to synthesize first-strand cDNA for the TCR alpha and beta chains. To control for contamination, every cDNA library carried two barcodes: a SMART-Mk sample barcode plus Illumina barcodes. Two successive PCR steps introduced TruSeq adapter sequences along with Illumina sample barcodes. Sequencing of the TCR alpha and beta cDNA libraries was done on the Illumina HiSeq platform using custom primers. The paper's data handling went like this. MiGEC processed the raw reads to extract unique molecular identifiers, while MiXCR was used to determine the CDR3 positions. For each individual, recombination models were inferred using an EM algorithm with the repgenHMM and IGoR tools. Shared clonotypes were analyzed with the tcR package in R, and sharing was normalized by the product of cloneset sizes. To study raw recombination free of thymic and clonal selection effects, out-of-frame nonproductive sequences were analyzed. TCRdb trimmed public reads at Q25 via fastp, called clones via MiXCR and kept in-frame beta chains. Merged by CDR3 protein, the rows form single entries marked with the most common genes and DNA. The V and J calls shown here were made by TCRdb, not taken from the authors' results. The sample data list about 300,000 distinct CDR3 sequences, and roughly 12% of these were observed just once. The ten largest account for around 7.2% of the sample.

Study-wide findings and limitations: Invariant T cells such as MAIT and iNKT could partly confound zero-insertion analyses, although diverse VJ usage argued against such confounding for most clonotypes. The excess sharing between twins in beta out-of-frame sequences was weaker because fewer shared sequences reduced the signal-to-noise ratio. In monozygotic twins, recombination models systematically underestimated out-of-frame TCR alpha sharing, but the models matched the sharing seen between unrelated individuals. Abundant cord blood beta clonotypes had fewer insertions, young adult naive repertoires showed a similar but weaker trend, and memory repertoires showed no such trend. Conclusions relied on cross-sectional statistical analysis, since the same donors could not be followed over many years. Out-of-frame TCR alpha sequences shared between twins showed an excess of low generation-probability sequences compared with coincidental sharing between unrelated individuals.

This clonotype was counted between two and nine times. Its antigen has not been determined. Base-call qualities are not available, and no considerably larger clone is one nucleotide away. These same data were also listed under a study on yellow fever vaccine responses in identical twins. The second investigation adds: The T cell response to vaccination in identical twins was reported by the authors to appear partly convergent and partly personalized. In the study, vaccine-responding T cell clones were precisely tracked in identical twins.

The rearranged segments are TRBV7-9 and TRBJ2-1; 12 bases in the middle match TRBD2. Sequencing was performed on CD8+ T cells sorted from blood. The TCR originated in a woman under 30 in good health. The nucleotide sequence reads TGTGCCAGCTTGACTAGCGGGAGTCCGGGCGAGCAGTTCTTC. Translated, this gives CASLTSGSPGEQFF.